This T cell receptor (beta chain) stems from a study of OX40 agonist ivuxolimab in advanced cancers. Looking at the study overall: Partial responses were observed in three patients, of whom one had hepatocellular carcinoma and two had cutaneous melanoma.

The CDR3 has 15 residues. V lost 2 bases and J lost 7; bases outside the gene matches: 5. In germline, CDR1 is SGHTA, CDR2 FQGNSA. General study points: The antigens recognized by the expanded peripheral T cells, that is their antigen specificity, were not determined. Both CD4+ and CD8+ T cell populations in blood had undergone clonal expansion by week 6 at 0.1 to 3.0 mg/kg.

Assay: immunoSEQ multiplex PCR; the TCRdb copy retains only in-frame clones and omits some. This sample has 78,000 or so clones, with around nine tenths found just once. Blood sampling was done at baseline, cycle 4 day 1, and cycle 7 day 1. The sample holds a few counts of this clone. No antigen is known for it. This sequence originates from an adult with an advanced solid tumor such as melanoma, head and neck, liver or kidney cancer. The material was CD4+ or CD8+ T cells sorted from blood, obtained in a trial of the OX40 agonist ivuxolimab. The chain joins TRBV7-2 to TRBJ1-6, with 7 bases fitting TRBD1. CDR3 sequence (DNA): TGTGCCAGCAGCTTAATGGGACAGTTAAATTCACCCCTCCACTTT. This translates into CASSLMGQLNSPLHF. Variable domain in full (rest from reference TRBV7-2 and TRBJ1-6): GAGVSQSPSNKVTEKGKDVELRCDPISGHTALYWYRQSLGQGLEFLIYFQGNSAPDKSGLPSDRFSAERTGGSVSTLTIQRTQQEDSAVYLCASSLMGQLNSPLHFGNGTRLTVT.